These T cell receptor beta chains were read from a single sample in a study of CD8+ T cells in alopecia areata. Profiling relied on immunoSEQ multiplex PCR, and the TCRdb table lists in-frame clones only, not all of them. The profile shows 130,000 or so clones, around 48% of them singletons. The sequenced sample consisted of NKG2D-low CD8+ T cells sorted from blood. Receptors originate from a human donor with alopecia areata. CDR3s include the opening cysteine and the closing phenylalanine or tryptophan. Fields, in order: J gene, D gene, clone size, V gene, CDR3 protein, CDR3 DNA. A D gene is named only where the DNA matches it firmly. Clone size is stated in some rows and not others, as once, few, many or a class when expanded.

j_call: TRBJ2-1; d_call: .; clone_size: once; v_call: TRBV27; cdr3_aa: CASSAYNEQFF; cdr3_nt: TGTGCCAGCAGTGCGTACAATGAGCAGTTCTTC
j_call: TRBJ2-3; d_call: TRBD1; clone_size: .; v_call: TRBV19; cdr3_aa: CASSTTTGGLPDTQYF; cdr3_nt: TGTGCCAGTAGTACGACGACAGGGGGACTCCCAGATACGCAGTATTTT
j_call: TRBJ2-6; d_call: .; clone_size: .; v_call: TRBV30; cdr3_aa: CAWIPSGANVLTF; cdr3_nt: TGTGCCTGGATACCCTCTGGGGCCAACGTCCTGACTTTC
j_call: TRBJ1-5; d_call: .; clone_size: .; v_call: TRBV7-9; cdr3_aa: CASSLALGGPQHF; cdr3_nt: TGTGCCAGCAGCTTAGCCCTCGGGGGACCCCAGCATTTT
j_call: TRBJ2-7; d_call: .; clone_size: few; v_call: TRBV19; cdr3_aa: CASSLPTGSEQYF; cdr3_nt: TGTGCCAGTAGCCTACCAACCGGTAGCGAGCAGTACTTC
j_call: TRBJ2-1; d_call: TRBD2; clone_size: .; v_call: TRBV23-1; cdr3_aa: CASSLPGLAVNNEQFF; cdr3_nt: TGCGCCAGCAGTCTTCCGGGACTAGCGGTTAACAATGAGCAGTTCTTC
j_call: TRBJ1-6; d_call: TRBD1; clone_size: .; v_call: TRBV7-9; cdr3_aa: CASRWTGTAPHPF; cdr3_nt: TGTGCCAGCAGATGGACCGGGACAGCACCGCACCCCTTT
j_call: TRBJ2-1; d_call: TRBD2; clone_size: .; v_call: TRBV14; cdr3_aa: CASSRQREWSYNEQFF; cdr3_nt: TGTGCCAGCAGCCGTCAGCGGGAGTGGTCCTACAATGAGCAGTTCTTC
j_call: TRBJ2-3; d_call: TRBD2; clone_size: .; v_call: TRBV30; cdr3_aa: CAWSGLAVDTQYF; cdr3_nt: TGTGCCTGGTCGGGACTAGCGGTAGATACGCAGTATTTT
j_call: TRBJ2-1; d_call: TRBD2; clone_size: .; v_call: TRBV28; cdr3_aa: CASSSLAGGPSYNEQFF; cdr3_nt: TGTGCCAGCAGTTCACTAGCGGGAGGGCCATCTTACAATGAGCAGTTCTTC
j_call: TRBJ2-7; d_call: .; clone_size: .; v_call: TRBV11-2; cdr3_aa: CASSLAPATYEQYF; cdr3_nt: TGTGCCAGCAGCTTAGCTCCGGCCACCTACGAGCAGTACTTC
j_call: TRBJ2-7; d_call: TRBD2; clone_size: few; v_call: TRBV29-1; cdr3_aa: CSVEDSHRTSGTYEQYF; cdr3_nt: TGCAGCGTTGAAGATAGTCACCGGACTAGCGGAACCTACGAGCAGTACTTC
j_call: TRBJ1-2; d_call: .; clone_size: few; v_call: TRBV29-1; cdr3_aa: CSVGGDEGYTF; cdr3_nt: TGCAGCGTTGGAGGGGACGAAGGCTACACCTTC
j_call: TRBJ1-1; d_call: TRBD1; clone_size: .; v_call: TRBV30; cdr3_aa: CAWTEGAVNTEAFF; cdr3_nt: TGTGCCTGGACCGAGGGGGCGGTGAACACTGAAGCTTTCTTT
j_call: TRBJ2-1; d_call: TRBD1; clone_size: .; v_call: TRBV5-1; cdr3_aa: CASSLSGQGRNEQFF; cdr3_nt: TGCGCCAGCAGCCTATCGGGACAGGGGCGGAATGAGCAGTTCTTC
j_call: TRBJ2-6; d_call: .; clone_size: .; v_call: TRBV5-6; cdr3_aa: CASSLGLTGANVLTF; cdr3_nt: TGTGCCAGCAGCTTGGGGCTGACTGGGGCCAACGTCCTGACTTTC
j_call: TRBJ2-7; d_call: TRBD1; clone_size: .; v_call: TRBV5-1; cdr3_aa: CASRPGQGVEQYF; cdr3_nt: TGCGCCAGCCGGCCGGGACAGGGTGTGGAACAGTACTTC
j_call: TRBJ2-7; d_call: TRBD1; clone_size: few; v_call: TRBV29-1; cdr3_aa: CSVERTGNEQYF; cdr3_nt: TGCAGCGTTGAGCGGACAGGGAACGAGCAGTACTTC
j_call: TRBJ2-1; d_call: .; clone_size: .; v_call: TRBV28; cdr3_aa: CASSPVNEQFF; cdr3_nt: TGTGCCAGCAGCCCCGTCAATGAGCAGTTCTTC
j_call: TRBJ2-7; d_call: .; clone_size: .; v_call: TRBV27; cdr3_aa: CASRRGSEQYF; cdr3_nt: TGTGCCAGCAGACGGGGGAGTGAGCAGTACTTC
j_call: TRBJ2-5; d_call: .; clone_size: .; v_call: TRBV9; cdr3_aa: CASSSGTAQETQYF; cdr3_nt: TGTGCCAGCTCATCCGGGACGGCCCAAGAGACCCAGTACTTC
j_call: TRBJ2-7; d_call: TRBD1; clone_size: .; v_call: TRBV4-2; cdr3_aa: CASSQAGQTYEQYF; cdr3_nt: TGTGCCAGCAGCCAAGCGGGACAGACTTACGAGCAGTACTTC
j_call: TRBJ2-1; d_call: TRBD2; clone_size: few; v_call: TRBV29-1; cdr3_aa: CSVEPGLAGGRSSYNEQFF; cdr3_nt: TGCAGCGTTGAACCGGGACTAGCGGGAGGGCGGAGCTCCTACAATGAGCAGTTCTTC
j_call: TRBJ2-7; d_call: TRBD2; clone_size: .; v_call: TRBV29-1; cdr3_aa: CSVEDGLSRGGEQYF; cdr3_nt: TGCAGCGTTGAAGATGGACTCTCTCGCGGGGGCGAGCAGTACTTC
j_call: TRBJ2-5; d_call: .; clone_size: few; v_call: TRBV27; cdr3_aa: CASVLGGTQYF; cdr3_nt: TGTGCCAGCGTCTTAGGGGGGACCCAGTACTTC
j_call: TRBJ2-1; d_call: .; clone_size: .; v_call: TRBV11-2; cdr3_aa: CASSLRHNEQFF; cdr3_nt: TGTGCCAGCAGCCTGAGACACAATGAGCAGTTCTTC
j_call: TRBJ2-7; d_call: TRBD2; clone_size: few; v_call: TRBV29-1; cdr3_aa: CSVLAGGASEQYF; cdr3_nt: TGCAGCGTACTAGCGGGAGGTGCTTCCGAGCAGTACTTC
j_call: TRBJ2-5; d_call: TRBD2; clone_size: .; v_call: TRBV5-1; cdr3_aa: CASTGEGGPEETQYF; cdr3_nt: TGCGCCAGCACCGGGGAGGGTGGGCCGGAAGAGACCCAGTACTTC
j_call: TRBJ2-7; d_call: .; clone_size: once; v_call: TRBV6-5; cdr3_aa: CASRQVTAYEQYF; cdr3_nt: TGTGCCAGCCGACAGGTGACCGCCTACGAGCAGTACTTC
j_call: TRBJ2-7; d_call: TRBD1; clone_size: few; v_call: TRBV29-1; cdr3_aa: CSARGQGYEQYF; cdr3_nt: TGCAGCGCCCGGGGACAGGGCTACGAGCAGTACTTC
j_call: TRBJ2-5; d_call: .; clone_size: .; v_call: TRBV2; cdr3_aa: CASSPRELLETQYF; cdr3_nt: TGTGCCAGCAGTCCAAGAGAATTACTAGAGACCCAGTACTTC
j_call: TRBJ2-3; d_call: TRBD1; clone_size: few; v_call: TRBV29-1; cdr3_aa: CSVVGTGETDTQYF; cdr3_nt: TGCAGCGTTGTCGGAACAGGGGAGACAGATACGCAGTATTTT
j_call: TRBJ1-1; d_call: .; clone_size: .; v_call: TRBV2; cdr3_aa: CASSGRGRAEAFF; cdr3_nt: TGTGCCAGCAGTGGTAGGGGAAGGGCTGAAGCTTTCTTT